Listed below are T cell receptor beta chains from one sample, sequenced in a study of blood T cell repertoires in COVID-19. Measured with immunoSEQ multiplex PCR; TCRdb has only the in-frame clones, and not every one. This table holds about 260,000 clones, roughly 82% found once. Input material: PBMCs or T cells enriched from blood (not recorded which). These receptors originate from a woman aged 50 to 60 who had recovered from COVID-19. Both conserved end residues are part of each CDR3. A D gene is named only where the DNA matches it firmly.

>TRBV6-1|NA|TRBJ2-7
CASSEITVCYF
TGTGCCAGCAGTGAAATTACAGTTTGTTACTTC
>TRBV29-1|NA|TRBJ1-5
CSVGGDGNNQPQHF
TGCAGCGTTGGAGGTGACGGCAACAATCAGCCCCAGCATTTT
>TRBV29-1|NA|TRBJ1-2
CSARSRAIDYGYTF
TGCAGCGCCAGGTCCAGGGCTATCGACTATGGCTACACCTTC
>TRBV4-1|NA|TRBJ1-4
CASSRQLSNEKLFF
TGCGCCAGCAGCCGACAGCTCTCTAATGAAAAACTGTTTTTT
>TRBV7-2|NA|TRBJ2-2
CASSLAGVGSTGELFF
TGTGCCAGCAGCTTAGCTGGGGTGGGGAGCACCGGGGAGCTGTTTTTT
>TRBV9|TRBD1|TRBJ2-1
CASSIRTGKNEQFF
TGTGCCAGCAGCATTAGGACAGGGAAGAATGAGCAGTTCTTC
>TRBV19|NA|TRBJ1-5
CASSIQGYDQPQHF
TGTGCCAGTAGTATACAGGGTTACGATCAGCCCCAGCATTTT
>TRBV7-9|TRBD1|TRBJ1-2
CASSYRGGYTF
TGTGCCAGCAGCTACAGGGGTGGCTACACCTTC
>TRBV2|TRBD1|TRBJ2-3
CASSLDRVSTDTQYF
TGTGCCAGCAGTTTGGACAGGGTTAGCACAGATACGCAGTATTTT
>TRBV29-1|TRBD1|TRBJ2-3
CIGQGTDTQYF
TGCATAGGACAGGGCACAGATACGCAGTATTTT
>TRBV24-1|NA|TRBJ2-1
CATSERDGLEQFF
TGTGCCACCAGTGAACGTGACGGACTTGAGCAGTTCTTC
>TRBV5-4|NA|TRBJ2-7
CASSFSQGSYEQYF
TGTGCCAGCAGCTTTTCCCAGGGTTCCTACGAGCAGTACTTC
>TRBV19|TRBD2|TRBJ2-5
CASSMWASGGRGETQYF
TGTGCCAGTAGTATGTGGGCTAGCGGGGGGCGGGGAGAGACCCAGTACTTC
>TRBV6-5|TRBD1|TRBJ2-1
CASSYDGTVFNEQFF
TGTGCCAGCAGTTATGACGGGACAGTATTCAATGAGCAGTTCTTC
>TRBV4-3|NA|TRBJ2-1
CASSQAGHNNEQFF
TGCGCCAGCAGCCAAGCTGGACACAACAATGAGCAGTTCTTC
>TRBV9|TRBD1|TRBJ2-7
CASSARTGVDEQYF
TGTGCCAGCAGCGCGCGGACAGGGGTCGACGAGCAGTACTTC
>TRBV5-1|NA|TRBJ1-3
CASSRWSSPGSSGNTIYF
TGCGCCAGCAGCCGATGGAGCTCGCCCGGGTCCTCTGGAAACACCATATATTTT
>TRBV10-1|NA|TRBJ2-3
CASSEGSRTDTQYF
TGCGCCAGCAGTGAAGGGAGTCGCACAGATACGCAGTATTTT